The T cell receptor beta chain under discussion was sequenced for a study of blood T cell repertoires in COVID-19. On the study more broadly: T cells, B-cell-depleted T cells, or PBMCs provided the cDNA or gDNA that served as material.

Only in-frame clones appear in the TCRdb table, and some are missing; sequencing was by immunoSEQ multiplex PCR. The sample includes roughly 250,000 clones, about 89% seen only once; the top ten take 8.8%. Germline CDR1 reads SGDLS; CDR2 reads YYNGEE. The length of the CDR3 is 15 residues. V was shortened by 3 bases and J by 7 bases, with 17 bases between the two germline ends. Sequenced material: PBMCs or T cells enriched from blood (not recorded which). The chain recombines TRBV9 with TRBJ1-5, with D possibly matching TRBD1 (5 bases). This receptor was taken from a man aged 35 to 55 who had recovered from COVID-19. The CDR3 is CASSDRATASQPQHF. Here the CDR3 DNA reads TGTGCCAGCAGCGACCGGGCGACAGCGAGCCAGCCCCAGCATTTT.